This T cell receptor (beta chain) was profiled in a study of cytomegalovirus exposure and HLA in healthy donors. The study, taken as a whole, reports: Further analysis was carried out later, and it showed several of the most significant clusters appearing linked to common viral pathogens.

Remarks on this clone: Its antigen is not identified.

The study ran its PCR with 60 Vbeta and 13 Jbeta primers. Generated by immunoSEQ multiplex PCR, the TCRdb table keeps only in-frame clones and is missing some. The sample carries 55,000 to 70,000 clones, approximately 70% recorded once. Germline V gene sequence: CDR1 MNHNS, CDR2 SASEGT. The V segment lost 6 bases and the J segment 3 bases; nucleotides outside the gene matches: 8. The CDR3 has 14 amino acids. The receptor was derived from a woman aged 60-75 years in good health and CMV-seropositive. J is TRBJ2-7 and V is TRBV6-1, with 7 bases aligning to TRBD2. Sequencing was done on a sample of PBMCs. In DNA form, the CDR3 reads TGTGCCAGCAGCACTGGGGGGGGAGGCTACGAGCAGTACTTC. It yields the protein CASSTGGGGYEQYF.